The present entry profiles one T cell receptor beta chain with its context. The length of the CDR3 is 15 residues. V lost 5 bases, J lost 2 bases, and 8 bases stayed unmatched. Unique molecular identifiers featured in how the TCRbeta library was prepared. TCRdb re-called the PCR reads through MiXCR, storing one row per CDR3 protein. The sample lists roughly 400,000 distinct CDR3 sequences; about a fifth were seen once. The data were obtained in a study of T-cell reconstitution after alpha-beta-depleted transplantation in children. The TCR comes from a human donor who donated a stem cell graft to a child with acute myeloid leukemia. The gene calls are TRBV12-3 or TRBV12-4 and TRBJ2-7, with TRBD1 matching over 8 bases. Sequencing was performed on PBMCs from the stem cell graft donor, taken from the stem cell graft. DNA of the CDR3: TGTGCCAGCAGTCCCTCCGGGACAGGTCCCTACGAGCAGTACTTC. Encoded protein: CASSPSGTGPYEQYF.